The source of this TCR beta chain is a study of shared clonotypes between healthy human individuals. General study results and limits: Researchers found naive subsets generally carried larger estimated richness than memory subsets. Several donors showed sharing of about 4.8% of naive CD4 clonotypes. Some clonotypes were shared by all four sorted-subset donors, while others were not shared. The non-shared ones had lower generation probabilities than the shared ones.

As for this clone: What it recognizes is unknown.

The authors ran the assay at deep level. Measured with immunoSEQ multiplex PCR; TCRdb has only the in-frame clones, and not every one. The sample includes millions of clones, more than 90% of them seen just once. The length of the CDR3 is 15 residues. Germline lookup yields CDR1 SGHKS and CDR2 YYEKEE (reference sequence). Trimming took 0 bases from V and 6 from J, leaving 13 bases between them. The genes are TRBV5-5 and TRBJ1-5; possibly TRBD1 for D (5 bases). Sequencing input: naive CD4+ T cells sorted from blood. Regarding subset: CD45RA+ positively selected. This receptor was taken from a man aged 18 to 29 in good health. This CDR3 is CASSLDTGSGQPQHF. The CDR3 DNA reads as TGTGCCAGCAGCTTGGATACAGGATCGGGTCAGCCCCAGCATTTT.